The present entry profiles one T cell receptor (beta chain) with its context. The antigen remains unidentified. TCRdb keeps only in-frame clones here, not all; method: immunoSEQ multiplex PCR. The sample lists about 200,000 clones; roughly three quarters were seen once. These data originate in a study of cytotoxic CD8 clonotypes in ibrutinib-treated CLL. Across the study: Median treatment time before response sampling was over 9 months, range 6 to 36.

General study results and limits: Public clonotypes were uncommon and contracted or stayed stable on treatment. Clonality was higher at baseline than in age-matched healthy donors and tracked circulating CD8+ T-cell counts.

V shed 4 bases and J 5 bases; nucleotides not matched to a gene: 6. The CDR3 has 14 residues. CDR1 and CDR2 (germline): SEHNR, FQNEAQ (reference sequence). This chain joins TRBV7-9 and TRBJ2-5; TRBD1 agrees at 8 bases. Sequencing was performed on PBMCs, taken after 12 months of ibrutinib treatment. This clonotype was sampled from a human donor with chronic lymphocytic leukemia. CDR3 in amino acids: CASSSGTGSETQYF. DNA of the CDR3: TGTGCCAGCAGCTCAGGGACAGGATCGGAGACCCAGTACTTC.